This T cell receptor beta chain was sequenced during a study of identical twins. General study results and limits: The study reached conclusions through statistical analysis that was cross-sectional, not following the same donors.

There are many counts of this clonotype. Its antigen is as yet unknown. A universal primer binding site was introduced by template switching. The final cDNA contained unique molecular identifiers. TCRdb re-analysed the 5' RACE reads in MiXCR, keeping a single row per CDR3 protein. Of under 500,000 distinct CDR3 sequences in the sample, roughly 13% are singletons; the top ten hold approximately 1%. CDR3 size: 13 residues. Germline values: CDR1 SQVTM, CDR2 ANQGSEA. V was trimmed by 4 bases and J by 1 base, leaving 8 bases between them. This same sample was also taken into another study, of yellow fever vaccine responses in identical twins. That paper adds: Twins reportedly mounted vaccine T cell responses that seemed partly convergent, partly personalized.

The specimen was CD4+ T cells sorted from blood. The clonotype comes from a woman between 18 and 29 years old in good health. The J gene is TRBJ2-4, the V gene TRBV29-1; D not resolved. CDR3 protein: CSVGSAAKNIQYF. In DNA form, the CDR3 reads TGCAGCGTTGGCTCCGCTGCCAAAAACATTCAGTACTTC.